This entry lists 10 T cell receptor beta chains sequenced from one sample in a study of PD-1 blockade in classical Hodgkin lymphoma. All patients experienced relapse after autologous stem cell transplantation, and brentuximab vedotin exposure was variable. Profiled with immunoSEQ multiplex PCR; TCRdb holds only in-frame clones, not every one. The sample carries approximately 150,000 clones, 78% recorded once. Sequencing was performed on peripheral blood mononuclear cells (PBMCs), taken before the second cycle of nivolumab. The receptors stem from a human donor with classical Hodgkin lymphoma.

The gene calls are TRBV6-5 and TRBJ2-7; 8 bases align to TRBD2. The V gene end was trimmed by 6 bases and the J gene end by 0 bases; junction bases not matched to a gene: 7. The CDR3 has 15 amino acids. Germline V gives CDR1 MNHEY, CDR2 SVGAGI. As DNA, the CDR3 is TGTGCCAGCAGCCGCGGGGGGAGGGACTCCTACGAGCAGTACTTC. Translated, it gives CASSRGGRDSYEQYF.

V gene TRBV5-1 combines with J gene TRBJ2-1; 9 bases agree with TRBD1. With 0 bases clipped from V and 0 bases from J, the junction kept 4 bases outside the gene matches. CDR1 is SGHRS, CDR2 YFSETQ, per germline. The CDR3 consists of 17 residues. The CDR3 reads CASSLAMDRGSYNEQFF. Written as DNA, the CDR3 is TGCGCCAGCAGCTTGGCCATGGACAGGGGCTCCTACAATGAGCAGTTCTTC.

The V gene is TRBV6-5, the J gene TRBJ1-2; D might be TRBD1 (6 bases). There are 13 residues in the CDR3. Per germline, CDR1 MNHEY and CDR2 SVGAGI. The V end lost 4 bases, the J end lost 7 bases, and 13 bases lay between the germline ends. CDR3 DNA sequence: TGTGCCAGCAGTTGGGGGGGGCTCAGTGGCTACACCTTC. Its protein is CASSWGGLSGYTF.

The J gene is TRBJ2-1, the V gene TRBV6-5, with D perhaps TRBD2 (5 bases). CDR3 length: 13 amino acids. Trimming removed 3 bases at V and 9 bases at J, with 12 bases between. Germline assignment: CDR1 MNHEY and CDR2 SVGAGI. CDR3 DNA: TGTGCCAGCAGTTATGAAGGGAGTAGTGAGCAGTTCTTC. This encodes CASSYEGSSEQFF.

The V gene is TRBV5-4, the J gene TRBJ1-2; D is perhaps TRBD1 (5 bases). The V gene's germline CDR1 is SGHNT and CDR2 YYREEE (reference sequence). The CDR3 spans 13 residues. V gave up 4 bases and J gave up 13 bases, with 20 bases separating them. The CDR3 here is CASSREGRARATF. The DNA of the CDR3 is TGTGCCAGCAGCCGGGAGGGGAGGGCCCGGGCCACCTTC.

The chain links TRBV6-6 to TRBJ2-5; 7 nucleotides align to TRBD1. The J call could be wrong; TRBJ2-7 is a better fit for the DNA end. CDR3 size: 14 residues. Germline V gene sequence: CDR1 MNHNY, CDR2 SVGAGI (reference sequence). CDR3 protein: CASSSMTGLYEQYF. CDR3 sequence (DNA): TGTGCCAGCAGTTCCATGACAGGGCTATACGAGCAGTACTTC.

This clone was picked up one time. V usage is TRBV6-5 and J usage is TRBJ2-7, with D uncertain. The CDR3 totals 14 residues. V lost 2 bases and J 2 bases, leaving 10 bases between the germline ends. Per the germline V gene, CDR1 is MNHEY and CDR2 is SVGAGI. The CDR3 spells CASSYRSYPYEQYF. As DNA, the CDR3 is TGTGCCAGCAGTTACCGGAGTTACCCCTACGAGCAGTACTTC.

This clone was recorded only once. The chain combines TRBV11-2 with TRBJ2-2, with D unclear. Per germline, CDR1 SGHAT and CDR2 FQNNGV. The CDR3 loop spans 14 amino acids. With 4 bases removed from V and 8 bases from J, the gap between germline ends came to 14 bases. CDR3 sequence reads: CASSSNKGLGELFF. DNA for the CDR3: TGTGCCAGCAGCTCAAACAAGGGTCTTGGGGAGCTGTTTTTT.

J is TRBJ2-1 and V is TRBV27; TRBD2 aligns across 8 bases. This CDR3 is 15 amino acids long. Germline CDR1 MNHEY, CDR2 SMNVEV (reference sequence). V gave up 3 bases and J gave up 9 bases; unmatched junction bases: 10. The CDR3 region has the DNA TGTGCCAGCAGTTTCCTGATTGGGACTAGTAGTGAGCAGTTCTTC. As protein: CASSFLIGTSSEQFF.

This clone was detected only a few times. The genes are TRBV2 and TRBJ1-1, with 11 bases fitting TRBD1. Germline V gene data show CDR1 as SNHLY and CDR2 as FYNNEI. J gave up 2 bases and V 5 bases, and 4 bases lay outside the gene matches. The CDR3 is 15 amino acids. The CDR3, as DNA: TGTGCCAGCAGTCGGGACAGGGGGGCTAACACTGAAGCTTTCTTT. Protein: CASSRDRGANTEAFF.